The rows below give T cell receptor beta chains drawn from one sample of a study. TCRdb called the 5' RACE reads again in MiXCR, with one record for every CDR3 protein. The sample yields fewer than 75,000 distinct CDR3 sequences, 26% seen once. Sequenced: tumor-infiltrating Tregs sorted from the breast tumor. The origin of the receptors is a female donor with breast cancer. Each CDR3 is given with its conserved first and last residue. The order of the fields is D gene, clone size, V gene, J gene, CDR3 protein, CDR3 DNA. The D gene is left open where the match is weak. Clone size is given for some rows only: seen once, a few or many times, or a class if the clone is expanded.

-	-	TRBV29-1	TRBJ2-3	CSAPGRSTDTQYF	TGCAGCGCGCCCGGACGGAGCACAGATACGCAGTATTTT
TRBD1	many	TRBV29-1	TRBJ2-7	CSVGDRGSYEQYF	TGCAGCGTTGGGGACAGGGGCTCCTACGAGCAGTACTTC
-	medium-sized	TRBV5-1	TRBJ1-1	CASSLVPGNTEAFF	TGCGCCAGCAGCTTGGTTCCGGGTAACACTGAAGCTTTCTTT
TRBD2	-	TRBV29-1	TRBJ2-7	CSVVLAGAAWEQYF	TGCAGCGTTGTACTAGCGGGGGCCGCTTGGGAGCAGTACTTC
-	few	TRBV15	TRBJ2-5	CATSRDFGQGRETQYF	TGTGCCACCAGCAGAGATTTCGGGCAGGGCCGAGAGACCCAGTACTTC
TRBD2	-	TRBV7-3	TRBJ2-7	CASSLTSGSSYEQYF	TGTGCCAGCAGCTTGACTAGCGGGAGCTCCTACGAGCAGTACTTC
-	few	TRBV7-3	TRBJ2-1	CASSFDNSFF	TGTGCCAGCAGCTTCGACAACTCGTTCTTC
TRBD1	-	TRBV25-1	TRBJ2-1	CASSEWTGGSYNEQFF	TGTGCCAGCAGTGAGTGGACAGGTGGCTCCTACAATGAGCAGTTCTTC
-	-	TRBV7-9	TRBJ2-1	CASSSDSTSNEQFF	TGTGCCAGCAGCTCAGACTCGACTAGCAATGAGCAGTTCTTC
-	few	TRBV7-3	TRBJ2-1	CASSSQGGNEQFF	TGTGCCAGCAGCTCTCAGGGGGGGAATGAGCAGTTCTTC
TRBD2	-	TRBV7-3	TRBJ2-1	CASSLRLAGEQFF	TGTGCCAGCAGCTTAAGACTAGCGGGAGAGCAGTTCTTC
-	-	TRBV7-2	TRBJ2-2	CASSLGTSTGELFF	TGTGCCAGCAGCTTGGGCACCTCGACCGGGGAGCTGTTTTTT
-	few	TRBV7-3	TRBJ1-1	CASSPRRNTEAFF	TGTGCCAGCAGCCCAAGACGGAACACTGAAGCTTTCTTT
-	medium-sized	TRBV20-1	TRBJ2-5	CSASRPGLAVETQYF	TGCAGTGCTTCCCGCCCGGGGCTAGCTGTGGAGACCCAGTACTTC
-	-	TRBV25-1	TRBJ1-1	CASSEVGTEAFF	TGTGCCAGCAGTGAAGTTGGCACTGAAGCTTTCTTT
-	few	TRBV10-2	TRBJ2-5	CASSESVETQYF	TGCGCCAGCAGTGAGTCCGTCGAGACCCAGTACTTC
-	few	TRBV5-6	TRBJ2-1	CASSFSQGSQFF	TGTGCCAGCAGCTTTTCGCAGGGGTCGCAGTTCTTC
-	few	TRBV4-1	TRBJ2-3	CASSQEGIGITDTQYF	TGCGCCAGCAGCCAAGAGGGCATCGGCATCACAGATACGCAGTATTTT
TRBD1	few	TRBV9	TRBJ2-1	CASSVAGTGGGNEQFF	TGTGCCAGCAGCGTAGCGGGTACAGGGGGAGGTAATGAGCAGTTCTTC
-	-	TRBV7-2	TRBJ1-2	CASSTLNYGYTF	TGTGCCAGCAGCACGCTGAACTATGGCTACACCTTC
-	few	TRBV4-2	TRBJ1-1	CASSQPGTNTEAFF	TGTGCCAGCAGCCAACCCGGGACGAACACTGAAGCTTTCTTT
-	few	TRBV6-6	TRBJ1-5	CASSYTGLSNQPQHF	TGTGCCAGCAGTTACACGGGCCTTAGCAATCAGCCCCAGCATTTT
TRBD1	many	TRBV6-5	TRBJ1-6	CASSYHGQGGNSPLHF	TGTGCCAGCAGTTACCATGGACAGGGAGGAAATTCACCCCTCCACTTT
-	many	TRBV4-3	TRBJ2-2	CASSQEVTHLSGELFF	TGCGCCAGCAGCCAAGAGGTCACCCACTTGAGTGGGGAGCTGTTTTTT
-	few	TRBV7-9	TRBJ1-1	CASSFEGNTEAFF	TGTGCCAGCAGCTTCGAGGGAAACACTGAAGCTTTCTTT
-	-	TRBV5-1	TRBJ2-1	CASSLASGAEQFF	TGCGCCAGCAGCTTGGCCTCGGGGGCTGAGCAGTTCTTC
-	few	TRBV7-2	TRBJ2-7	CASTSSYEQYF	TGTGCCAGCACCTCCTCCTACGAGCAGTACTTC
-	few	TRBV4-3	TRBJ2-3	CASSQVGGSGLSTDTQYF	TGCGCCAGCAGCCAAGTAGGAGGGTCAGGCCTTAGCACAGATACGCAGTATTTT
TRBD1	-	TRBV5-8	TRBJ1-1	CASSLPGQGAANTEAFF	TGTGCCAGCAGCTTGCCCGGGCAGGGGGCTGCGAACACTGAAGCTTTCTTT
-	many	TRBV7-3	TRBJ2-6	CASSPGPGDSGANVLTF	TGTGCCAGCAGCCCCGGACCGGGGGACTCTGGGGCCAACGTCCTGACTTTC
-	many	TRBV9	TRBJ2-1	CASSVADYNEQFF	TGTGCCAGCAGCGTAGCTGACTACAATGAGCAGTTCTTC
-	few	TRBV20-1	TRBJ2-7	CSARDAGRVVHSYEQYF	TGCAGTGCTAGAGATGCGGGGCGGGTAGTACACTCCTACGAGCAGTACTTC
TRBD1	-	TRBV5-1	TRBJ2-3	CASSRTGEDTQYF	TGCGCCAGCAGCCGGACAGGGGAGGATACGCAGTATTTT
TRBD1	-	TRBV7-3	TRBJ2-2	CASSPSDRGNTGELFF	TGTGCCAGCAGCCCCTCGGACAGGGGTAACACCGGGGAGCTGTTTTTT
TRBD1	many	TRBV20-1	TRBJ1-3	CSARVPTGGDGNTIYF	TGCAGTGCTAGAGTACCTACAGGGGGCGATGGAAACACCATATATTTT
-	few	TRBV6-6	TRBJ2-7	CASSPDYEQYF	TGTGCCAGCAGTCCGGACTACGAGCAGTACTTC
-	many	TRBV7-2	TRBJ2-4	CASSLAYSRNKNIQYF	TGTGCCAGCAGCTTAGCTTATTCACGGAACAAAAACATTCAGTACTTC
-	-	TRBV11-1	TRBJ1-1	CASSISPGSFTEAFF	TGTGCCAGCAGCATCAGTCCGGGGAGTTTCACTGAAGCTTTCTTT
-	few	TRBV29-1	TRBJ2-7	CSVADRGPSSYEQYF	TGCAGCGTTGCTGACCGGGGACCAAGCTCCTACGAGCAGTACTTC
TRBD2	-	TRBV7-9	TRBJ2-1	CASSLTGLSGRGVNEQFF	TGTGCCAGCAGCTTAACGGGACTCAGCGGGAGGGGAGTAAATGAGCAGTTCTTC
-	many	TRBV4-3	TRBJ1-6	CASSLSTVYNSPLHF	TGCGCCAGCAGCCTCTCGACAGTCTATAATTCACCCCTCCACTTT
TRBD2	few	TRBV6-2/TRBV6-3	TRBJ2-2	CASSYPLAANTGELFF	TGTGCCAGCAGTTACCCACTAGCGGCTAACACCGGGGAGCTGTTTTTT
-	-	TRBV7-2	TRBJ2-3	CASGLRTDTQYF	TGTGCCAGCGGTTTACGCACAGATACGCAGTATTTT
-	few	TRBV27	TRBJ2-3	CASSSGLGGQALDTQYF	TGTGCCAGCAGTTCCGGGTTAGGGGGGCAGGCGTTAGATACGCAGTATTTT
TRBD2	few	TRBV27	TRBJ2-7	CASSPGLADSYEQYF	TGTGCCAGCAGTCCGGGACTAGCGGACTCCTACGAGCAGTACTTC
TRBD2	few	TRBV3-1	TRBJ2-1	CASSQDGSGTSVQFF	TGTGCCAGCAGCCAAGACGGTAGCGGGACATCCGTGCAGTTCTTC
-	few	TRBV20-1	TRBJ1-1	CSAYNPGTGNTEAFF	TGCAGTGCTTATAACCCCGGGACGGGTAACACTGAAGCTTTCTTT
-	-	TRBV20-1	TRBJ2-1	CSARRDSPHEQFF	TGCAGTGCTAGAAGGGATAGCCCACATGAGCAGTTCTTC
-	-	TRBV6-2/TRBV6-3	TRBJ1-5	CASSYFTANQPQHF	TGTGCCAGCAGTTACTTCACGGCCAATCAGCCCCAGCATTTT
-	-	TRBV6-6	TRBJ1-2	CASSYSRSPLYGYTF	TGTGCCAGCAGTTACTCGAGGTCACCACTCTATGGCTACACCTTC
-	many	TRBV7-2	TRBJ1-3	CASSLREYGNTIYF	TGTGCCAGCAGCTTGAGGGAGTACGGAAACACCATATATTTT
TRBD1	many	TRBV6-2/TRBV6-3	TRBJ2-1	CASRRAGQGNEQFF	TGTGCCAGCAGAAGGGCGGGACAGGGGAATGAGCAGTTCTTC
-	-	TRBV5-8	TRBJ2-6	CASSLILSGANVLTF	TGTGCCAGCAGCTTAATCCTCTCTGGGGCCAACGTCCTGACTTTC
-	many	TRBV29-1	TRBJ1-1	CSVGSGWGMNTEAFF	TGCAGCGTCGGCTCGGGATGGGGCATGAACACTGAAGCTTTCTTT